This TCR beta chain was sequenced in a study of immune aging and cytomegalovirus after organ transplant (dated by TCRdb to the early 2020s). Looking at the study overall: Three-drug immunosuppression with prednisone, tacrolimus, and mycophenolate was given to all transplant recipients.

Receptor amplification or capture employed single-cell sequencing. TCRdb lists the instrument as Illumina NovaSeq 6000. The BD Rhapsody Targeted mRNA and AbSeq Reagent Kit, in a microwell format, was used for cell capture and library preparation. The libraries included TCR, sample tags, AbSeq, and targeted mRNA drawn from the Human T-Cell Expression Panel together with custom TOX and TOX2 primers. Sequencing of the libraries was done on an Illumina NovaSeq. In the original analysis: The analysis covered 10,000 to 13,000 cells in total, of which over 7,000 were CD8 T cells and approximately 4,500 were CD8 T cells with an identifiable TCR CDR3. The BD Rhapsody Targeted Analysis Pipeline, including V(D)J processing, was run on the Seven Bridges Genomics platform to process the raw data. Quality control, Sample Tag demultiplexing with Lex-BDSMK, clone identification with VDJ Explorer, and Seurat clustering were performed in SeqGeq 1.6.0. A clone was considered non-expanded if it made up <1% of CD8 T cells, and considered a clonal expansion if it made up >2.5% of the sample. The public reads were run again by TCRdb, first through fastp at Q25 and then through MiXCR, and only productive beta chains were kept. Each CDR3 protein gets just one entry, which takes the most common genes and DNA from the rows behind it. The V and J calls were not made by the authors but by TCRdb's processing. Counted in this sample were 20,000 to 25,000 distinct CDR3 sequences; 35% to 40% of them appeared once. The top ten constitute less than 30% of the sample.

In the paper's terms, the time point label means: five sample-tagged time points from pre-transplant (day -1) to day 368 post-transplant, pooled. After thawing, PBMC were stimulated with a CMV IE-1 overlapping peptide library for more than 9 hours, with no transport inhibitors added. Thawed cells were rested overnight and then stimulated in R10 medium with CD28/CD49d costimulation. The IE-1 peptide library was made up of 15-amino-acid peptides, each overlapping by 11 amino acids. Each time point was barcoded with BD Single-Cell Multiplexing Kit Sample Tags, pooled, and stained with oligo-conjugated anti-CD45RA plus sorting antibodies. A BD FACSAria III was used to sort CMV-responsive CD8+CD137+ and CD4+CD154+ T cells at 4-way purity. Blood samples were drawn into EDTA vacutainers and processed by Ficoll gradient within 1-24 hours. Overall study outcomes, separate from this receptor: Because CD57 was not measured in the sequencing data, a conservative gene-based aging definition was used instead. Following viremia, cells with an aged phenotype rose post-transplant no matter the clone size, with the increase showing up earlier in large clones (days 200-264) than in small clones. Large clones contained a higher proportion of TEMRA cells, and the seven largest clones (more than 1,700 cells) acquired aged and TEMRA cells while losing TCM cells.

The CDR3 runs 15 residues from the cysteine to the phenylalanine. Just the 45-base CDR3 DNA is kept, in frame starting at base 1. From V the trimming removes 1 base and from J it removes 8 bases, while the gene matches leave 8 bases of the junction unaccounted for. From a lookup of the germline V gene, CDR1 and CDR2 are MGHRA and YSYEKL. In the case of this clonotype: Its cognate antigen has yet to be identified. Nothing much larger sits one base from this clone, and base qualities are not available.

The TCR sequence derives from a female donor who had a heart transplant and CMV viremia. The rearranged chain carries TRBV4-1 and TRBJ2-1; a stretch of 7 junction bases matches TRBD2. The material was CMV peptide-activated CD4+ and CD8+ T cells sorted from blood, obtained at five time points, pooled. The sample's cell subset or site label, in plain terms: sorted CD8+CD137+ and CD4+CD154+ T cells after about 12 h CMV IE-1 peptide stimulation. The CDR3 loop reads CASSQGLAGNYEQFF. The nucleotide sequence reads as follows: TGCGCCAGCAGCCAAGGATTAGCGGGTAACTATGAGCAGTTCTTC.